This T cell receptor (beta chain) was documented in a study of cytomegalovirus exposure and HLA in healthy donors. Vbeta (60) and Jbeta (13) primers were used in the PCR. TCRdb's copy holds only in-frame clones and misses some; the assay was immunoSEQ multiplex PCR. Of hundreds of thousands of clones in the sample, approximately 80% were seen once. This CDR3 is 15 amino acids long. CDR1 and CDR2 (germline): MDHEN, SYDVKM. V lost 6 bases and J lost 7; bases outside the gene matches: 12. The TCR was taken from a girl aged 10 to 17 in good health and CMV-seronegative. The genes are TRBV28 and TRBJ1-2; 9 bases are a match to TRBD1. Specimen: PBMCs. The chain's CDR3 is CASSLSLTGGFGYTF. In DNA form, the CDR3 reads TGTGCCAGCAGCCTGAGCCTAACAGGGGGCTTTGGCTACACCTTC.